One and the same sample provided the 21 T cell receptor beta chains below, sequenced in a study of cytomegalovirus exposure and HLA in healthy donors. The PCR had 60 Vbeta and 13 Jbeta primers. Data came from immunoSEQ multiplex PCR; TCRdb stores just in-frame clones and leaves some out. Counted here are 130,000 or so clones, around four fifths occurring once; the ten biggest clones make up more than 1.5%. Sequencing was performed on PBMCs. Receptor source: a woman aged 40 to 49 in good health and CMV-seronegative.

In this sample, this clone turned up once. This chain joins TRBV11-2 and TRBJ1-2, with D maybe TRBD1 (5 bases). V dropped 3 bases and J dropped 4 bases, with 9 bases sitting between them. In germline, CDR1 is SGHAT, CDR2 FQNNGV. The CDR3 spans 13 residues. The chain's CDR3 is CASSFTGLYGYTF. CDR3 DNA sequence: TGTGCCAGCAGCTTCACAGGCCTCTATGGCTACACCTTC.

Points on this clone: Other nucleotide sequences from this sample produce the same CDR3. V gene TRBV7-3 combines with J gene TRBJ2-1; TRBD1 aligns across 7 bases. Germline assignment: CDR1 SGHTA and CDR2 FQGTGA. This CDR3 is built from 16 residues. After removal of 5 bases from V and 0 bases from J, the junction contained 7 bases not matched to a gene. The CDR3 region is CASSPNRGSSYNEQFF. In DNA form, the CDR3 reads TGTGCCAGCAGCCCCAACAGGGGAAGCTCCTACAATGAGCAGTTCTTC.

CDR3 coding DNA: TGCGCCAGCAGCCAAAGGGAGGCTAGCGAGTACCTACTCTACAATGAGCAGTTCTTC. Translating it yields CASSQREASEYLLYNEQFF. V usage is TRBV4-1 and J usage is TRBJ2-1, with D possibly TRBD2 on 6 matching bases. Trimming removed 2 bases at V and 3 bases at J, with 23 bases between. The CDR3 length is 19 residues. Looked up from germline, CDR1 is MGHRA and CDR2 is YSYEKL.

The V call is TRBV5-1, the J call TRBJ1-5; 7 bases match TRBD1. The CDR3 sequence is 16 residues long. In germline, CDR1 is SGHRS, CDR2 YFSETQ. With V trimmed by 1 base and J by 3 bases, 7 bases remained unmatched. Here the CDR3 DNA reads TGCGCCAGCAGCTTGAATCCGACAGGGACCAATCAGCCCCAGCATTTT. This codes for CASSLNPTGTNQPQHF.

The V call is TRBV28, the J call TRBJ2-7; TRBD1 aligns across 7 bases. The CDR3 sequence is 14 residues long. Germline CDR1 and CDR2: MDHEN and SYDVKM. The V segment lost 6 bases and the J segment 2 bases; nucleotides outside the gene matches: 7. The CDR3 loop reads CASSITGVPYEQYF. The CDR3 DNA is TGTGCCAGCAGCATAACAGGGGTTCCCTACGAGCAGTACTTC.

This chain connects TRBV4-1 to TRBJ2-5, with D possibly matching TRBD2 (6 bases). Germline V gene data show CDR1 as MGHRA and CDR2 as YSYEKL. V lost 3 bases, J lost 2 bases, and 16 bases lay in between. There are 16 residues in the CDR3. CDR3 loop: CASSQFGGAIQETQYF. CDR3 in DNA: TGCGCCAGCAGCCAGTTCGGCGGGGCCATACAAGAGACCCAGTACTTC.

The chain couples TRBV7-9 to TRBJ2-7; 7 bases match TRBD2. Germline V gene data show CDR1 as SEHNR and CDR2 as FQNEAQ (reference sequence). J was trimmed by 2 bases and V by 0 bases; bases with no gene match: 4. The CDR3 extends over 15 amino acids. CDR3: CASSLAGLYPYEQYF. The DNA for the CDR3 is TGTGCCAGCAGCTTAGCGGGACTATACCCCTACGAGCAGTACTTC. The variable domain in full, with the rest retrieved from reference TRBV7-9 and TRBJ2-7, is DTGVSQNPRHKITKRGQNVTFRCDPISEHNRLYWYRQTLGQGPEFLTYFQNEAQLEKSRLLSDRFSAERPKGSFSTLEIQRTEQGDSAMYLCASSLAGLYPYEQYFGPGTRLTVT.

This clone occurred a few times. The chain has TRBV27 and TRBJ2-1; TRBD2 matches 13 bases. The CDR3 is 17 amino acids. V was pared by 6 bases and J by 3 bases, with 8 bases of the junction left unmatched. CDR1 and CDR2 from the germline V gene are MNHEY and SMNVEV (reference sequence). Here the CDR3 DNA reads TGTGCCAGCAGAACCGGGACTAGCGGGACCCACTACAATGAGCAGTTCTTC. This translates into CASRTGTSGTHYNEQFF.

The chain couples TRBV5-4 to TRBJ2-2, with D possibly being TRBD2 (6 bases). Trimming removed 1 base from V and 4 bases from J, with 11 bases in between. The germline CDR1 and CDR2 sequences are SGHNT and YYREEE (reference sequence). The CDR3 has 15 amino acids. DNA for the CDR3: TGTGCCAGCAGCTTGACTCAGGGAGGCACCGGGGAGCTGTTTTTT. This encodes CASSLTQGGTGELFF. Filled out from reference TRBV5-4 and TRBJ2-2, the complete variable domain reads ETGVTQSPTHLIKTRGQQVTLRCSSQSGHNTVSWYQQALGQGPQFIFQYYREEENGRGNFPPRFSGLQFPNYSSELNVNALELDDSALYLCASSLTQGGTGELFFGEGSRLTVL.

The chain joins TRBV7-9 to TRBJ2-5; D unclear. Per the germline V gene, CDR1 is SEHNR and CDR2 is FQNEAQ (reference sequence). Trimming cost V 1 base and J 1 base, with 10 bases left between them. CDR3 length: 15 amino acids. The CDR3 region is CASSLGQVGQETQYF. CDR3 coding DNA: TGTGCCAGCAGCTTAGGGCAGGTGGGCCAAGAGACCCAGTACTTC.

Here the CDR3 DNA reads TGTGCTAGTGGTTTGGTTACGGGAGAACTCACAGATACGCAGTATTTT. Its protein is CASGLVTGELTDTQYF. V gene TRBV12-5 combines with J gene TRBJ2-3, with D possibly being TRBD2 (6 bases). V was cut by 0 bases and J by 2 bases, with 12 bases left in between. CDR1 and CDR2 from the germline V gene are LGHNT and FRNRAP. This CDR3 contains 16 residues.

The chain's CDR3 is CASSVGQGQGEAFF. The CDR3 DNA reads as TGTGCCAGCAGCGTTGGACAGGGTCAGGGTGAAGCTTTCTTT. The chain has TRBV9 and TRBJ1-1; 8 bases map to TRBD1. Germline V gives CDR1 SGDLS, CDR2 YYNGEE. The CDR3 sequence is 14 residues long. The J segment lost 7 bases and the V segment lost 2 bases, leaving 7 bases of the junction unmatched. Full variable domain (missing parts from reference TRBV9 and TRBJ1-1): DSGVTQTPKHLITATGQRVTLRCSPRSGDLSVYWYQQSLDQGLQFLIQYYNGEERAKGNILERFSAQQFPDLHSELNLSSLELGDSALYFCASSVGQGQGEAFFGQGTRLTVV.

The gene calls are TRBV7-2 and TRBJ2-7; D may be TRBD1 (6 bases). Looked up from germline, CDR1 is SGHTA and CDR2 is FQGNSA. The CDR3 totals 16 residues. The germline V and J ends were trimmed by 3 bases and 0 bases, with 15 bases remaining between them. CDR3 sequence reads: CASSFDRSLSSYEQYF. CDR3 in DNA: TGTGCCAGCAGCTTCGACAGGTCTTTGAGCTCCTACGAGCAGTACTTC.

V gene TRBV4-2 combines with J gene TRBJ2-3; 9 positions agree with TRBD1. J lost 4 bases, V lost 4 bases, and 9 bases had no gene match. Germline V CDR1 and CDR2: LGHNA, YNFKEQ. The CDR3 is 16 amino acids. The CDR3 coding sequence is TGTGCCAGCAGCCGCCGGGACAGGGCAGAGGCAGATACGCAGTATTTT. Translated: CASSRRDRAEADTQYF.

In nucleotides, the CDR3 is TGTGCCAGCAGCCCCATCGGGACTAGCGGGAGCACCACAGATACGCAGTATTTT. Translation gives CASSPIGTSGSTTDTQYF. The gene calls are TRBV7-6 and TRBJ2-3, with 14 bases aligning to TRBD2. The CDR3 has 18 residues. Germline V gene data show CDR1 as SGHVS and CDR2 as FNYEAQ. V gave up 5 bases and J gave up 2 bases; unmatched junction bases: 9. The full variable domain, rest sourced from reference TRBV7-6 and TRBJ2-3, is GAGVSQSPRYKVTKRGQDVALRCDPISGHVSLYWYRQALGQGPEFLTYFNYEAQQDKSGLPNDRFSAERPEGSISTLTIQRTEQRDSAMYRCASSPIGTSGSTTDTQYFGPGTRLTVL.

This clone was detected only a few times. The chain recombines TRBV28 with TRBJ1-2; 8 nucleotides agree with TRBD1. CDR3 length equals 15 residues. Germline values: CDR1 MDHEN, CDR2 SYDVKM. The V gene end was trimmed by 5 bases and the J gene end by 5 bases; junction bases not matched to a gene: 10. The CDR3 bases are TGTGCCAGCAGTCCCGTGCAGGGGGCGGGATATGGCTACACCTTC. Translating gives CASSPVQGAGYGYTF.

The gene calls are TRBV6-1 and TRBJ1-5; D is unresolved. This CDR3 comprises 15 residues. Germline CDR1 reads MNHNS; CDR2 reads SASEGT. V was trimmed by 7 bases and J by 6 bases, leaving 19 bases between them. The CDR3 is CASTSPGVSFQPQHF. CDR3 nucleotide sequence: TGTGCCAGCACCTCACCCGGGGTGAGTTTTCAGCCCCAGCATTTT.

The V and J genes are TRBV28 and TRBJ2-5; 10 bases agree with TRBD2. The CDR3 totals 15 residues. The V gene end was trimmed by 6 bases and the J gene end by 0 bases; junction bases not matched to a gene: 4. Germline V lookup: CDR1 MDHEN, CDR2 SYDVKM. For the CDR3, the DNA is TGTGCCAGCAGCCCGACTAGCGGGTACCAAGAGACCCAGTACTTC. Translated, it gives CASSPTSGYQETQYF. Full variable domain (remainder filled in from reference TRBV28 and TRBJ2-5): DVKVTQSSRYLVKRTGEKVFLECVQDMDHENMFWYRQDPGLGLRLIYFSYDVKMKEKGDIPEGYSVSREKKERFSLILESASTNQTSMYLCASSPTSGYQETQYFGPGTRLLVL.

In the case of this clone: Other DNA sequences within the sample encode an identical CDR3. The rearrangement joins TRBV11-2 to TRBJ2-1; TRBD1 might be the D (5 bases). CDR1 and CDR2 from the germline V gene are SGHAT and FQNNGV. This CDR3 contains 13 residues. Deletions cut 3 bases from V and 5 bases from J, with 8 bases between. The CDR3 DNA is TGTGCCAGCAGCTTGGGGCTGAACAATGAGCAGTTCTTC. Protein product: CASSLGLNNEQFF.

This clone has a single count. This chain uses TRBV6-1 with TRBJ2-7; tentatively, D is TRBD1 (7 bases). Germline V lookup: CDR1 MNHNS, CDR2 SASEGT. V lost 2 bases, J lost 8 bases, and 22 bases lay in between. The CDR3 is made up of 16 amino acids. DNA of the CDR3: TGTGCCAGCAGTGAATACGACCCCAGGGGGGATTCAAAGCAGTACTTC. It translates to CASSEYDPRGDSKQYF.

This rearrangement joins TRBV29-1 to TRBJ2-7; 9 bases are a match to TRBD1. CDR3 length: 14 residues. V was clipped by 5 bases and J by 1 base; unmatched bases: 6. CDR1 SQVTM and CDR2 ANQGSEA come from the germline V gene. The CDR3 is CSVRDRDPSYEQYF. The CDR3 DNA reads TGCAGCGTTCGGGACAGGGACCCTTCCTACGAGCAGTACTTC.